Described below is a single T cell receptor beta chain sequence and its context. The sample belongs to a study of cytomegalovirus exposure and HLA in healthy donors. Trimming took 1 base from V and 2 from J; bases not matched to a gene: 1. CDR3 length: 14 amino acids. Germline CDR1 SGHVS, CDR2 FQNEAQ. A multiplex PCR was run with 60 Vbeta primers and 13 Jbeta primers. Method: immunoSEQ multiplex PCR; TCRdb's copy keeps in-frame clones and lacks some. The repertoire holds 60,000 to 75,000 clones, 75% to 85% seen once, with 7.5% to 9% in the top ten. The genes are TRBV7-8 and TRBJ1-2; 7 bases map to TRBD1. Sequenced material: PBMCs. The sequence was obtained from a man aged 18 to 29 in good health and CMV-seropositive. Written as DNA, the CDR3 is TGTGCCAGCAGCTTAGGGGACAGCAACTATGGCTACACCTTC. Protein sequence: CASSLGDSNYGYTF. Full variable domain (rest looked up from reference TRBV7-8 and TRBJ1-2): GAGVSQSPRYKVAKRGQDVALRCDPISGHVSLFWYQQALGQGPEFLTYFQNEAQLDKSGLPSDRFFAERPEGSVSTLKIQRTQQEDSAVYLCASSLGDSNYGYTFGSGTRLTVV.